Included here is one T cell receptor (beta chain) sequence, with context. This sample stems from a study of blood T cell repertoires in COVID-19. Overall study context: Samples came from the United States, Italy and Spain, spanning acute and convalescent COVID-19. The analysed material was cDNA or gDNA that came from T cells, B-cell-depleted T cells, or PBMCs.

Measured with immunoSEQ multiplex PCR; TCRdb has only the in-frame clones, and not every one. The sample carries 250,000 or so clones, roughly 89% recorded once. The TCR sequence derives from a woman aged 40 to 50 who had recovered from COVID-19. The source material was peripheral blood.

CDR3 sequence (DNA): TGCGCCAGCAGCCGACAAGACAGGGGGGGGGATACGCAGTATTTT. Its protein product is CASSRQDRGGDTQYF. This chain uses TRBV4-3 with TRBJ2-3; 9 nucleotides agree with TRBD1. Germline V gives CDR1 LGHNA, CDR2 YSLEER. CDR3 length equals 15 residues. V was clipped by 4 bases and J by 6 bases; unmatched bases: 8.